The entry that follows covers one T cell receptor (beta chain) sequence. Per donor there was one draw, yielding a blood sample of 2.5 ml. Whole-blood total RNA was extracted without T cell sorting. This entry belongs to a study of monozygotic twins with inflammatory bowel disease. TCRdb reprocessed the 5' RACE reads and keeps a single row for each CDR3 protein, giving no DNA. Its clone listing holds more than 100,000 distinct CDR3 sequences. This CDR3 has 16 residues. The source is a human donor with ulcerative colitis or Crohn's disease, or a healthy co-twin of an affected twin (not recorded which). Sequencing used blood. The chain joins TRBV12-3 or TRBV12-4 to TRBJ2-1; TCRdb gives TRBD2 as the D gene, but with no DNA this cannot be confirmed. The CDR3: CASSFNSGGRRNEQFF.